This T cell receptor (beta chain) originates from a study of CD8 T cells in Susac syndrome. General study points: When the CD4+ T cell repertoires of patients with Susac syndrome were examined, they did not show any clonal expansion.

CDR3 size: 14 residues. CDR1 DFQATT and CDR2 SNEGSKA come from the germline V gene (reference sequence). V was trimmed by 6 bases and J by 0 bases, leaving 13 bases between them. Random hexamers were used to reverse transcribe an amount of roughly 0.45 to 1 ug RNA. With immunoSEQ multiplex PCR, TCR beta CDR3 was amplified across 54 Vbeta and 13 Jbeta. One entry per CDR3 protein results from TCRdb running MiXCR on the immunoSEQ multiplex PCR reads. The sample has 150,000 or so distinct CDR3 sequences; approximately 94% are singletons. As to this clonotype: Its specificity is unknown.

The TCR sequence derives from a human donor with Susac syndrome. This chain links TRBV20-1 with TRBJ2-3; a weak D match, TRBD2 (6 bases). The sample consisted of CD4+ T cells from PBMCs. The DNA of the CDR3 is TGCAGTGCCCGGCGGGATTTGAGCACAGATACGCAGTATTTT. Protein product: CSARRDLSTDTQYF.